This T cell receptor (beta chain) was profiled in a study of regulatory T cells in long-lasting Graves disease. Study-level points and caveats: A reduction in accuracy may have resulted from the small sample size. Persistent cases of Graves' showed reduced TCR diversity relative to newly diagnosed patients. Blood alone, not thyroid tissue, was studied.

Time point defined: persistent/refractory GD, antithyroid drugs over 5 years with positive TRAb. RNA extracted from PBMCs served as the sequencing template. Through Arm-PCR of CDR3 regions and iRepertoire HTBI primers, TCR beta libraries were built. A single record per CDR3 protein comes from TCRdb applying MiXCR to the multiplex PCR reads. The profile shows 400,000 to 450,000 distinct CDR3 sequences, around 24% of them singletons. This clonotype turned up a few times. Its antigen is undetermined. The TCR sequence derives from a female donor with Graves disease. The starting material was peripheral blood mononuclear cells (PBMCs), obtained when the disease was refractory, from a patient treated with antithyroid drugs.

The DNA of the CDR3 is TGTGCCAGTCGGGCGGAGTGGGGAGAGACCCAGTACTTC. As protein: CASRAEWGETQYF. V usage is TRBV7-8 and J usage is TRBJ2-5; D gene ambiguous. Germline CDR1 SGHVS, CDR2 FQNEAQ. This CDR3 has 13 residues. V lost 9 bases, J lost 4 bases, and 15 bases lay in between.